This passage covers 21 T cell receptor beta chains from one sample sequenced in a study of tissue T cells after allogeneic stem cell transplantation. Here immunoSEQ multiplex PCR was the method, and the copy in TCRdb shows in-frame clones only, minus some. The sample includes about 6,800 clones, approximately 37% seen only once; the top ten take roughly 6%. Stated time point: mouse harvest day 14 after allogeneic transplant. The graft held 10^6 splenic CD5+ T cells and 10^7 T-cell-depleted bone marrow cells. What was sequenced was skin. Source of these receptors: a female BALB/c mouse given C57BL/6 T cells with graft-versus-host disease after an allogeneic hematopoietic cell transplant.

This clone was found a few times. Mouse names are used for the genes. The CDR3 end is not reached by the read, which stops 1 residue before it; the germline J gene fills it in. The chain combines TRBV13-3 with TRBJ1-6, with a weak D call TRBD1 (6 bases). TRBJ1-6 is an ORF, with its function uncertain. The CDR3 has 15 residues. Germline V gene data show CDR1 as NNHDY and CDR2 as SYVADS. V was cut by 4 bases and J by 0 bases, with 8 bases left in between. The CDR3 here is CASSPGDSYNSPLYF. The sequenced part of the CDR3 DNA is TGTGCCAGCAGTCCAGGGGATTCCTATAATTCGCCCCTCTAC.

This clone showed up just a few times. These gene names are mouse names. The read terminates 1 residue before the CDR3 end, so the remaining end is supplied by the germline J gene. J is TRBJ1-3 and V is TRBV26, with D possibly TRBD1 on 6 matching bases. Per the germline V gene, CDR1 is KGHPV and CDR2 is FQNQEV (reference sequence). The CDR3 spans 14 residues. V was cut by 4 bases and J by 2 bases, with 9 bases left in between. This CDR3 is CASSRGGTGNTLYF. Incomplete CDR3 DNA: TGTGCCAGCAGTCGAGGGGGGACTGGAAATACGCTCTAT.

This clone was counted only a few times. Gene names are the mouse ones. Sequencing ends 1 residue short of the CDR3 end; the germline J gene provides the rest. The V call is TRBV3, the J call TRBJ2-7; D remains unclear. This CDR3 is built from 14 residues. The ends were cut back, 3 bases at V and 0 bases at J, with 9 bases in the middle. CDR1 SNHLY and CDR2 FYNGKV come from the germline V gene (reference sequence). The CDR3 region is CASSFDPHSYEQYF. CDR3 DNA (partial): TGTGCCAGCAGCTTTGACCCCCACTCCTATGAACAGTAC. The full variable domain, with the rest looked up from reference TRBV3 and TRBJ2-7, is GPKVLQIPSHQIIDMGQMVTLNCDPVSNHLYFYWYKQILGQQMEFLVNFYNGKVMEKSKLFKDQFSVERPDGSYFTLKIQPTALEDSAVYFCASSFDPHSYEQYFGPGTRLTVL.

Points on this clone: Mouse germline and gene names are used. The read falls 1 residue short of the CDR3 end, and the missing part is taken from the germline J gene. The chain has TRBV26 and TRBJ1-4; D ambiguous. CDR3 size: 15 residues. Germline loops: CDR1 KGHPV, CDR2 FQNQEV (reference sequence). V lost 4 bases, J lost 0 bases, and 9 bases lay in between. The covered CDR3 bases are TGTGCCAGCAGTCGCCACAGAATTTCCAACGAAAGATTATTT. As protein: CASSRHRISNERLF. In full, the CDR3 is CASSRHRISNERLFF.

This clone was seen only once. Gene names are mouse gene names. The missing CDR3 end, 1 residue past where the read stops, is filled in from the germline J gene. The chain carries TRBV19 and TRBJ2-7; 13 nucleotides line up with TRBD2. Per germline, CDR1 FNHDT and CDR2 SITEND (reference sequence). There are 15 residues in the CDR3. V was clipped by 3 bases and J by 7 bases; unmatched bases: 7. CDR3: CASSTGTGGGWEQYF. The CDR3 bases that were read are TGTGCCAGCAGTACCGGGACTGGGGGGGGTTGGGAACAGTAC.

A single count supports this clone. Each gene name is a mouse one. The CDR3 end lies 1 residue beyond the end of the read and is filled in from the germline J gene. The rearrangement links TRBV5 to TRBJ2-5, with a weak D call TRBD2 (6 bases). The germline CDR1 and CDR2 sequences are LGHNA and YNLKQL (reference sequence). This CDR3 is built from 14 residues. V was pared by 2 bases and J by 3 bases, with 9 bases between. The DNA read from the CDR3 is TGTGCCAGCAGCCAATTGGGGGAACAAGACACCCAGTAC. This sequence encodes CASSQLGEQDTQY. The full CDR3 protein is CASSQLGEQDTQYF.

About this clone: The DNA is omitted, as the CDR3 cannot be located on it reliably, and the CDR3 follows TCRdb's listing. Gene names denote mouse genes. The chain employs TRBV23 and TRBJ2-3; TRBD2, as called in the table, went unchecked against the DNA. The CDR3 sequence runs 17 residues, both termini included. The V gene's germline CDR1 is KGHTA and CDR2 FQNQQP. CDR3: CSSSPRDWGGGAETLYF.

As regards this clone: Genes and germline come from the mouse. The CDR3 end lies 1 residue beyond the end of the read and is filled in from the germline J gene. V usage is TRBV26 and J usage is TRBJ2-1; the D gene could be TRBD1 or TRBD2 (5 bases each). The V gene lost 6 bases and the J gene lost 0 bases, with 12 bases spanning the gap. The CDR3 consists of 15 residues. CDR1 is KGHPV, CDR2 FQNQEV, per germline (reference sequence). Here the CDR3 reads CASRRDGYNYAEQFF. The DNA read from the CDR3 is TGTGCCAGCAGGCGGGACGGTTATAACTATGCTGAGCAGTTC.

About this clone: Genes and germline come from the mouse. The read stops 1 residue short of the end of the CDR3; the missing end is completed from the germline J gene. The gene calls are TRBV19 and TRBJ2-3; D possibly corresponds to TRBD1 (5 bases). V lost 3 bases, J lost 0 bases, and 11 bases lay in between. Germline CDR1 and CDR2: FNHDT and SITEND (reference sequence). CDR3 size: 15 residues. The CDR3 sequence: CASSTRQSSAETLYF. The sequenced part of the CDR3 DNA is TGTGCCAGCAGTACCCGACAGTCTAGTGCAGAAACGCTGTAT.

This clone was counted a few times. These gene names are mouse names. The observed sequence ends 1 residue before the CDR3 terminus, with the missing tail filled in from the germline J gene. J is TRBJ2-4 and V is TRBV26, with D tentatively TRBD2 (6 bases). Trimming took off 6 bases at V and 1 base at J, with 14 bases between the two ends. The CDR3 has 15 amino acids. Germline V gene data show CDR1 as KGHPV and CDR2 as FQNQEV (reference sequence). CDR3 loop: CASSPTGLGQNTLYF. CDR3 DNA (partial): TGTGCCAGCAGCCCCACTGGGCTGGGTCAAAACACCTTGTAC.

Points on this clone: Gene names and germline match the mouse. The read is 1 residue too short to cover the CDR3 end, so that end is filled in from the germline J gene. V gene TRBV12-2 combines with J gene TRBJ2-7; 10 nucleotides match TRBD2. CDR1 and CDR2 from the germline V gene are SGHLS and HYDKME. The CDR3 totals 13 residues. Trimming cost V 1 base and J 4 bases; bases outside gene matches: 0. The chain's CDR3 is CASSLGLGYEQYF. The DNA read from the CDR3 is TGTGCCAGCTCTCTGGGACTGGGGTATGAACAGTAC.

To note about this clone: Germline and genes here are mouse. CDR3 DNA (partial): TGCACCTCCGGGGACTGGGGGTATGAACAGTAC. This sequence encodes CTSGDWGYEQY. The entire CDR3 protein reads CTSGDWGYEQYF. V and J are TRBV1 and TRBJ2-7, with 11 nucleotides matching TRBD2. The CDR3 goes on 1 residue after the read ends, and that part is filled in from the germline J gene. V was clipped by 10 bases and J by 4 bases; unmatched bases: 3. The germline V gene encodes CDR1 NSQYPW and CDR2 LRSPGD (reference sequence). The CDR3 has 12 residues.

This clone is medium-sized within its sample. Mouse gene names apply. The CDR3 end is not reached by the read, which stops 1 residue before it; the germline J gene fills it in. The chain joins TRBV13-3 to TRBJ2-5, with 8 bases matching TRBD2. Trimming cost V 1 base and J 2 bases; bases outside gene matches: 6. Germline V CDR1 and CDR2: NNHDY, SYVADS. The CDR3 totals 16 residues. This chain's CDR3 is CASSDRWGGTQDTQYF. CDR3 DNA, as far as it was read: TGTGCCAGCAGTGATAGGTGGGGGGGGACCCAAGACACCCAGTAC. The entire variable domain, with the rest obtained from reference TRBV13-3 and TRBJ2-5, is as follows: EAAVTQSPRSKVAVTGGKVTLSCHQTNNHDYMYWYRQDTGHGLRLIHYSYVADSTEKGDIPDGYKASRPSQENFSLILELASLSQTAVYFCASSDRWGGTQDTQYFGPGTRLLVL.

In the case of this clone: Gene names and germline match the mouse. The DNA ends 1 residue before the CDR3 does, and the rest of the CDR3 is filled in from the germline J gene. The rearrangement joins TRBV26 to TRBJ2-1, with TRBD1 identical over 8 bases. V gave up 2 bases and J gave up 7 bases; unmatched junction bases: 4. Germline loops: CDR1 KGHPV, CDR2 FQNQEV (reference sequence). The CDR3 has 14 residues. The chain's CDR3 is CASSLGDRWAEQFF. CDR3 bases read: TGTGCCAGCAGTCTGGGGGACAGGTGGGCTGAGCAGTTC.

This clone has only a few counts. The gene symbols are mouse symbols. Coverage ceases 1 residue before the CDR3 finishes, and the germline J gene fills in the end. This chain uses TRBV13-3 with TRBJ1-3, with no clear D. The CDR3 is 14 amino acids. V lost 0 bases to trimming and J lost 0 bases, with 4 bases between them. Germline CDR1 NNHDY, CDR2 SYVADS. CDR3 bases read: TGTGCCAGCAGTGATGCCAGTTCTGGAAATACGCTCTAT. Amino acid sequence: CASSDASSGNTLY. The whole CDR3 protein reads CASSDASSGNTLYF.

Sample share makes this clone medium-sized. Genes here carry mouse names. The read gets to within 1 residue of the CDR3 end, and the germline J gene fills in the rest. The J gene is TRBJ2-2, the V gene TRBV4, with 9 bases matching TRBD2. Germline V gene sequence: CDR1 LGHDT, CDR2 YNNKQL (reference sequence). CDR3 length: 15 residues. Trimming removed 5 bases from V and 1 base from J; junction bases left unmatched: 2. CDR3 DNA, as far as it was read: TGTGCCAGCAGCCAACTGGGGGGAAACACCGGGCAGCTCTAC. It translates to CASSQLGGNTGQLY. The CDR3, in full, reads CASSQLGGNTGQLYF.

As concerns this clone: Gene names are the mouse ones. With the read ending 1 residue before the CDR3 end, the germline J gene is used to fill in that end. The rearrangement joins TRBV26 to TRBJ1-1; D not certain. This CDR3 region has 13 residues. The germline V gene encodes CDR1 KGHPV and CDR2 FQNQEV (reference sequence). Trimming removed 2 bases from V and 4 bases from J, with 8 bases in between. The CDR3 sequence: CASSLNPGTEVFF. CDR3 DNA, as far as it was read: TGTGCCAGCAGTCTGAACCCAGGCACAGAAGTCTTC.

Of note for this clone: Genes here carry mouse names. The CDR3 goes on 1 residue after the read ends, and that part is filled in from the germline J gene. The gene calls are TRBV12-2 and TRBJ2-1; 9 bases map to TRBD2. V dropped 3 bases and J dropped 1; count of bases not matched to a gene: 6. This CDR3 is built from 16 residues. Looked up from germline, CDR1 is SGHLS and CDR2 is HYDKME. The CDR3 sequence is CASSATGTGNYAEQFF. Incomplete CDR3 DNA: TGTGCCAGCTCTGCAACCGGGACTGGGAACTATGCTGAGCAGTTC.

By proportion, this clone is medium-sized. Gene names and germline refer to mouse. The sequenced fragment ends 1 residue before the CDR3 boundary, so the rest is inferred from the germline J gene. This chain joins TRBV19 and TRBJ2-7, with 10 bases aligning to TRBD2. The CDR3 extends over 14 amino acids. Germline-derived CDR1 and CDR2 are FNHDT and SITEND (reference sequence). Losses at the gene ends were 0 bases for V and 4 bases for J; bases not matched to a gene: 1. CDR3 sequence reads: CASSIVDWGYEQYF. The sequenced part of the CDR3 DNA is TGTGCCAGCAGTATAGTGGACTGGGGGTATGAACAGTAC.

Notes on this clone: Gene names follow the mouse nomenclature. The CDR3 extends 1 residue past the end of the read, so its final part is completed from the germline J gene. The chain joins TRBV26 to TRBJ2-5; unclear D gene. The CDR3 runs 14 residues. Germline V gene sequence: CDR1 KGHPV, CDR2 FQNQEV (reference sequence). Trimming removed 0 bases at V and 3 bases at J, with 7 bases between. CDR3 sequence reads: CASSLSGFQDTQYF. CDR3 DNA (partial): TGTGCCAGCAGTCTGTCCGGATTTCAAGACACCCAGTAC.

As concerns this clone: The genes are named according to mouse. The sequenced fragment ends 1 residue before the CDR3 boundary, so the rest is inferred from the germline J gene. The chain recombines TRBV23 with TRBJ2-1; the DNA was not used to check the table's D call, TRBD2. The germline V gene encodes CDR1 KGHTA and CDR2 FQNQQP. This CDR3 has 14 amino acids. The sequenced CDR3 bases are TGCTCCAGCAGCCGCTGGGGGGAGGATGCTGAGCAGTTC. As protein: CSSSRWGEDAEQF. The whole CDR3 protein is CSSSRWGEDAEQFF.